One sample yielded the 7 T cell receptor beta chains listed below, sequenced in a study of blood T cell repertoires in COVID-19. Measured with immunoSEQ multiplex PCR; TCRdb has only the in-frame clones, and not every one. The data contain 160,000 or so clones, about 92% of them singletons. The sequencing input was peripheral blood. These receptor sequences come from a woman aged 55-75 years with COVID-19, enrolled during active disease.

This clone has just one count. The chain employs TRBV27 and TRBJ1-1; 11 bases are a match to TRBD1. Per the germline V gene, CDR1 is MNHEY and CDR2 is SMNVEV (reference sequence). The CDR3 has 15 residues. V gave up 6 bases and J gave up 8 bases; unmatched junction bases: 11. CDR3 region: CASRRAPGQGAEAFF. CDR3 DNA sequence: TGTGCCAGCAGAAGGGCCCCCGGACAGGGGGCAGAAGCTTTCTTT.

The chain has TRBV4-2 and TRBJ1-3, with D uncertain. Germline V gene data show CDR1 as LGHNA and CDR2 as YNFKEQ. The CDR3 loop spans 16 amino acids. Trimming cost V 0 bases and J 0 bases, with 9 bases left between them. The CDR3 reads CASSQDGADSGNTIYF. The CDR3 DNA reads TGTGCCAGCAGCCAAGATGGAGCAGACTCTGGAAACACCATATATTTT.

This clone was recorded only once. V gene TRBV4-3 combines with J gene TRBJ1-1, with D unclear. Germline assignment: CDR1 LGHNA and CDR2 YSLEER. The germline V and J ends were trimmed by 1 base and 12 bases, with 18 bases remaining between them. The CDR3 is 14 amino acids. The CDR3 DNA sequence: TGCGCCAGCAGCCAAGGTCGGAACTACGGTTTTCCTTTCTTT. This encodes CASSQGRNYGFPFF.

The CDR3 reads CASSYSGSGYEQYF. As DNA, the CDR3 is TGTGCCAGCAGTTACTCTGGGTCAGGGTACGAGCAGTACTTC. The V call is TRBV6-5, the J call TRBJ2-7; tentatively, D is TRBD1 (5 bases). Trimming pared 0 bases from V and 4 bases from J, leaving 10 bases between. CDR3 size: 14 residues. CDR1 MNHEY and CDR2 SVGAGI come from the germline V gene.

The chain couples TRBV5-1 to TRBJ1-4, with D hard to call. CDR1 is SGHRS and CDR2 is YFSETQ in the germline V gene. V was shortened by 0 bases and J by 4 bases, with 13 bases between the two germline ends. The CDR3 runs 16 residues. The DNA for the CDR3 is TGCGCCAGCAGCTTGGGCGGAGGACGGATTAATGAAAAACTGTTTTTT. Its translation is CASSLGGGRINEKLFF.

This chain's CDR3 is CASSLQGRVSYEQYF. CDR3 in DNA: TGTGCCAGCAGCTTACAGGGCAGGGTCTCCTACGAGCAGTACTTC. The chain couples TRBV7-2 to TRBJ2-7; the D gene is possibly TRBD1 (5 bases). V was shortened by 2 bases and J by 0 bases, with 11 bases between the two germline ends. Germline CDR1 is SGHTA and CDR2 is FQGNSA. CDR3 length: 15 amino acids.

The chain employs TRBV19 and TRBJ1-2, with TRBD1 matching over 7 bases. Germline CDR1 LNHDA, CDR2 SQIVND (reference sequence). With V trimmed by 10 bases and J by 4 bases, 9 bases remained unmatched. This CDR3 region has 13 residues. Here the CDR3 reads CATRGLTTYGYTF. The CDR3 nucleotides read TGTGCCACCAGGGGGTTGACGACCTATGGCTACACCTTC.